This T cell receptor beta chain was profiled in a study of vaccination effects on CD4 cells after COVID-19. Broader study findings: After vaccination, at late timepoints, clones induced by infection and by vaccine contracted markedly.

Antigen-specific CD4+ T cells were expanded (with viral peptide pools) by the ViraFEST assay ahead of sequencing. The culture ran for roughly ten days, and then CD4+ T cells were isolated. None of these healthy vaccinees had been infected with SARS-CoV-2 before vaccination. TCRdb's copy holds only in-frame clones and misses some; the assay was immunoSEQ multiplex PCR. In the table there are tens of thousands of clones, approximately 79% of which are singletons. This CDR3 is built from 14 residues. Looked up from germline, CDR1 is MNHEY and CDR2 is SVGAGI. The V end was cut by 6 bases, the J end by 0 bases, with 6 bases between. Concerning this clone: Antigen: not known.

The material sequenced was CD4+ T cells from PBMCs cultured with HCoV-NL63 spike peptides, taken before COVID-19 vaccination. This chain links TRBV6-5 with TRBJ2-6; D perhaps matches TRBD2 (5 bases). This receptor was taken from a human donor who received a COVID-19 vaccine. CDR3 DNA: TGTGCCAGCAGGGGGAGCTCTGGGGCCAACGTCCTGACTTTC. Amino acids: CASRGSSGANVLTF.